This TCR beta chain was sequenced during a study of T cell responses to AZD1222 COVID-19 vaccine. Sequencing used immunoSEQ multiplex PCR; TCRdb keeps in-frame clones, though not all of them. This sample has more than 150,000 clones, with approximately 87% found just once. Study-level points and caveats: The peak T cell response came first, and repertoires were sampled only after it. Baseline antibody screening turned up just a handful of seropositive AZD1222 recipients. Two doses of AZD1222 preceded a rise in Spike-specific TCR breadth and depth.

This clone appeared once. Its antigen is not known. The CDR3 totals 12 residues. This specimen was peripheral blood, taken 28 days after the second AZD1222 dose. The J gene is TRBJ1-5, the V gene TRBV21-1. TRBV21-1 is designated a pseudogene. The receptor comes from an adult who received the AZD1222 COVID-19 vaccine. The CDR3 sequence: CASSISNQPQHF. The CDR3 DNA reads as TGTGCCAGCAGCATTAGCAATCAGCCCCAGCATTTT.